This T cell receptor beta chain was sequenced for a study of neurological immune-mediated disorders. TCRdb independently ran MiXCR on the 5' RACE reads; one entry per CDR3 protein. The repertoire includes 20,000 to 30,000 distinct CDR3 sequences, 6.7% of them detected once, and more than 4.5% sits in the top ten. With V trimmed by 6 bases and J by 0 bases, 16 bases remained unmatched. The CDR3 extends over 18 amino acids. Germline loops: CDR1 MNHEY, CDR2 SVGAGI. This clonotype was observed many times. The origin of this receptor is a woman aged 35 to 49 in good health. Sequenced: PBMCs. The chain uses TRBV6-5 and TRBJ1-2; 7 bases fit TRBD1. This chain's CDR3 is CASSATPGQIASNYGYTF. The CDR3 DNA is TGTGCCAGCAGCGCCACACCGGGACAGATAGCTTCTAACTATGGCTACACCTTC.